Listed below are T cell receptor beta chains from one sample, sequenced in a study of blood T cells in healthy people across ages. TCRdb recomputed calls from the 5' RACE reads with MiXCR, one row per CDR3 protein. The sample contains about 650,000 distinct CDR3 sequences, roughly 32% of which appear only once. Input material: blood. These receptors all come from a woman over 75 in good health. Each CDR3 is given with its conserved first and last residue. D genes are given only for firm matches. Only part of the rows carry a size: once, few, many, or a class if the clone is expanded.

D	V	size	J	DNA	CDR3
-	TRBV20-1	many	TRBJ2-7	TGCAGTGCTAGAGATCAGGGACTGCACTCCTACGAGCAGTACTTC	CSARDQGLHSYEQYF
-	TRBV6-6	many	TRBJ2-7	TGTGCCAGCAGTTACTCGAACGGTTTAGAATTCTACGAGCAGTACTTC	CASSYSNGLEFYEQYF
-	TRBV29-1	-	TRBJ2-1	TGCAGCGGGGAGGGGGGGGGCTACAATGAGCAGTTCTTC	CSGEGGGYNEQFF
TRBD1	TRBV5-6	many	TRBJ1-5	TGTGCCAGCAGCCCGGGACAGGGGGCCTCTCATCAGCCCCAGCATTTT	CASSPGQGASHQPQHF
TRBD1	TRBV7-9	many	TRBJ2-7	TGTGCCAGCAGCCAGGACAGGGGTGAGCAGTACTTC	CASSQDRGEQYF
-	TRBV5-4	many	TRBJ1-2	TGTGCCAGCAGCTTGATTTCGGGGGGCGATGGCTACACCTTC	CASSLISGGDGYTF
-	TRBV2	few	TRBJ1-1	TGTGCCAACAAAGTGAGAGTTAACACTGAAGCTTTCTTT	CANKVRVNTEAFF
TRBD1	TRBV27	few	TRBJ1-5	TGTGCCAGCAGGGACCATCGCGGGACAGGGAGTGAAGCTGGCAATCAGCCCCAGCATTTT	CASRDHRGTGSEAGNQPQHF
-	TRBV3-1	many	TRBJ2-1	TGTGCCAGCAGCCAAGCGGGGGCTAAACTAGCCGATGAGCAGTTCTTC	CASSQAGAKLADEQFF
-	TRBV7-8	few	TRBJ1-5	TGTGCCAGCAGTCTCGGACATGGTACGAGCAATCAGCCCCAGCATTTT	CASSLGHGTSNQPQHF
-	TRBV6-1	few	TRBJ1-1	TGTGCCAGCAGTGAAAATGAAGCGTACACTGAAGCTTTCTTT	CASSENEAYTEAFF
-	TRBV12-3/TRBV12-4	-	TRBJ1-2	TGTGCCAGCAGCCATGGACGGACCTTCTATGGCTACACCTTC	CASSHGRTFYGYTF
-	TRBV20-1	-	TRBJ1-5	TGCAGTGCTACCCCCCCGGGACAAAATAGCAATCAGCCCCAGCATTTT	CSATPPGQNSNQPQHF
-	TRBV20-1	-	TRBJ2-5	TGCAGTGCTCCAATCGTACAGACAGGACCCCCAGAGACCCAGTACTTC	CSAPIVQTGPPETQYF
-	TRBV7-9	many	TRBJ1-2	TGTGCCAGCACCCCCCCCGGGGTGGTCTATGGCTACACCTTC	CASTPPGVVYGYTF
TRBD1	TRBV6-6	-	TRBJ1-5	TGTGCCAGCAGTTATGGACAGGGGACCCAGAACAATCAGCCCCAGCATTTT	CASSYGQGTQNNQPQHF
-	TRBV6-5	many	TRBJ1-5	TGTGCCAGCAGTTCCGGGAATCAGCCCCAGCATTTT	CASSSGNQPQHF
TRBD2	TRBV7-9	-	TRBJ2-5	TGTGCCAGCAGCCCCCTGGTCCGGGGGGACCAAGAGACCCAGTACTTC	CASSPLVRGDQETQYF
-	TRBV7-6	-	TRBJ1-4	TGTGCCAGCAGCCGTGATGGGACTAATGAAAAACTGTTTTTT	CASSRDGTNEKLFF
-	TRBV4-2	many	TRBJ1-5	TGTGCCAGCAGCCAAGACACGGACGGCAGTAGCAATCAGCCCCAGCATTTT	CASSQDTDGSSNQPQHF
-	TRBV7-2	many	TRBJ2-5	TGTGCCAGCAGCTTAGCGGGGGGCGCGACCCAGTACTTC	CASSLAGGATQYF
-	TRBV20-1	-	TRBJ2-3	TGCAGTGCTAGTGAACTGGGGTTGACAGATAGGCAGTATTTT	CSASELGLTDRQYF
TRBD2	TRBV5-1	few	TRBJ2-1	TGCGCCAGCAGCCCCCGGGGGCTGACTAGCGGGGGAAATGAGCGGTTCTTC	CASSPRGLTSGGNERFF
-	TRBV10-3	many	TRBJ2-7	TGTGCCATCTCGCAGCCGGGACGGGGAGGTACCTACGAGCAGTACTTC	CAISQPGRGGTYEQYF